This is a list of T cell receptor beta chains from one sample in a study of T cells in Graves' hyperthyroidism and ophthalmopathy. TCRdb re-derived calls from the multiplex PCR reads in MiXCR, one entry per CDR3 protein. The sample records 250,000 to 300,000 distinct CDR3 sequences, roughly a fifth being singletons. The sample was blood. The receptors come from a man aged 50-59 years with Graves' ophthalmopathy. CDR3s include the opening cysteine and the closing phenylalanine or tryptophan. Each record gives: V gene, D gene, J gene, clone size, CDR3 protein, CDR3 DNA. A D gene is named only where the DNA matches it firmly. A row's size may be missing; if present it is once, few, many or a size class.

V gene: TRBV5-1
D gene: TRBD1
J gene: TRBJ2-7
clone size: few
CDR3 protein: CASSRDRAAYEQYF
CDR3 DNA: TGCGCCAGCAGCCGGGACAGGGCCGCCTACGAGCAGTACTTC

V gene: TRBV4-1
D gene: TRBD1
J gene: TRBJ2-7
clone size: few
CDR3 protein: CASRPGVLQGARSYEQYF
CDR3 DNA: TGCGCCAGCAGGCCCGGCGTCCTACAGGGGGCTCGCTCCTACGAGCAGTACTTC

V gene: TRBV3-1
D gene: -
J gene: TRBJ2-7
clone size: many
CDR3 protein: CASSRGASGPYEQYF
CDR3 DNA: TGTGCCAGCAGCCGGGGGGCTAGCGGACCCTACGAGCAGTACTTC

V gene: TRBV18
D gene: TRBD1
J gene: TRBJ2-3
clone size: many
CDR3 protein: CASSPDRDREYF
CDR3 DNA: TGTGCCAGCTCACCAGACCGGGACAGGGAGTATTTT

V gene: TRBV7-3
D gene: TRBD2
J gene: TRBJ2-3
clone size: many
CDR3 protein: CASSSRASGRGTDTQYF
CDR3 DNA: TGTGCCAGCAGCTCCCGGGCTAGCGGGAGGGGCACAGATACGCAGTATTTT

V gene: TRBV6-1
D gene: TRBD1
J gene: TRBJ2-5
clone size: many
CDR3 protein: CAARTGPKRPQYF
CDR3 DNA: TGTGCCGCCAGGACAGGGCCTAAGAGACCCCAGTACTTC

V gene: TRBV28
D gene: TRBD2
J gene: TRBJ2-7
clone size: many
CDR3 protein: CASSPGLAPWDEQYF
CDR3 DNA: TGTGCCAGCAGCCCTGGACTAGCGCCGTGGGACGAGCAGTACTTC

V gene: TRBV5-6
D gene: -
J gene: TRBJ1-2
clone size: -
CDR3 protein: CASTLGGAEVNYGYTF
CDR3 DNA: TGTGCCAGCACTCTAGGTGGGGCGGAGGTGAACTATGGCTACACCTTC

V gene: TRBV24-1
D gene: TRBD1
J gene: TRBJ2-3
clone size: -
CDR3 protein: CATSAGQGTDTQYF
CDR3 DNA: TGTGCCACCAGTGCGGGACAGGGGACAGATACGCAGTATTTT

V gene: TRBV9
D gene: -
J gene: TRBJ2-6
clone size: -
CDR3 protein: CASSSREGAGANVLTF
CDR3 DNA: TGTGCCAGCAGCTCCAGAGAGGGGGCTGGGGCCAACGTCCTGACTTTC

V gene: TRBV6-2/TRBV6-3
D gene: -
J gene: TRBJ1-2
clone size: few
CDR3 protein: CASSRMGYGYTF
CDR3 DNA: TGTGCCAGCAGCAGAATGGGATATGGCTACACCTTC

V gene: TRBV13
D gene: -
J gene: TRBJ2-3
clone size: few
CDR3 protein: CASSLGITDTQYF
CDR3 DNA: TGTGCCAGCAGTTTGGGGATCACAGATACGCAGTATTTT

V gene: TRBV3-1
D gene: -
J gene: TRBJ2-1
clone size: many
CDR3 protein: CASSQGLGLGNEQFF
CDR3 DNA: TGTGCCAGCAGCCAAGGGCTCGGCCTGGGGAATGAGCAGTTCTTC

V gene: TRBV7-3
D gene: TRBD2
J gene: TRBJ2-3
clone size: few
CDR3 protein: CPGGEVTDTQYF
CDR3 DNA: TGCCCTGGGGGGGAGGTCACAGATACGCAGTATTTT

V gene: TRBV27
D gene: -
J gene: TRBJ2-3
clone size: many
CDR3 protein: CASSTRDSRTDTQYF
CDR3 DNA: TGTGCCAGCAGTACAAGAGACTCCCGCACAGATACGCAGTATTTT

V gene: TRBV10-3
D gene: -
J gene: TRBJ2-3
clone size: once
CDR3 protein: CAISPGSADTQYF
CDR3 DNA: TGTGCCATCAGTCCAGGGTCGGCAGATACGCAGTATTTT

V gene: TRBV5-4
D gene: -
J gene: TRBJ2-4
clone size: -
CDR3 protein: CASTLGVDSLGNIQYF
CDR3 DNA: TGTGCCAGCACTCTGGGAGTGGACAGTCTGGGCAACATTCAGTACTTC

V gene: TRBV20-1
D gene: TRBD1
J gene: TRBJ1-1
clone size: many
CDR3 protein: CSARDWQGAGMNTEAFF
CDR3 DNA: TGCAGTGCTAGAGATTGGCAGGGGGCGGGAATGAACACTGAAGCTTTCTTT

V gene: TRBV12-3/TRBV12-4
D gene: TRBD2
J gene: TRBJ2-7
clone size: many
CDR3 protein: CASRLAGGTYEQYF
CDR3 DNA: TGTGCCAGCAGACTAGCGGGGGGAACCTACGAGCAGTACTTC

V gene: TRBV5-1
D gene: -
J gene: TRBJ2-5
clone size: many
CDR3 protein: CASSLPGDGQETQYF
CDR3 DNA: TGCGCCAGCAGCTTGCCCGGGGACGGCCAAGAGACCCAGTACTTC

V gene: TRBV5-6
D gene: TRBD1
J gene: TRBJ1-2
clone size: -
CDR3 protein: CASSWANQGARGYTF
CDR3 DNA: TGTGCCAGCAGCTGGGCTAACCAGGGGGCGCGGGGCTACACCTTC

V gene: TRBV9
D gene: TRBD2
J gene: TRBJ2-7
clone size: many
CDR3 protein: CASSVGPSGNYEQYF
CDR3 DNA: TGTGCCAGCAGCGTAGGCCCTAGCGGGAACTACGAGCAGTACTTC

V gene: TRBV7-9
D gene: -
J gene: TRBJ2-1
clone size: many
CDR3 protein: CASSLPATGPGNEQFF
CDR3 DNA: TGTGCCAGCAGCTTACCCGCGACAGGTCCGGGCAATGAGCAGTTCTTC

V gene: TRBV20-1
D gene: TRBD2
J gene: TRBJ2-5
clone size: -
CDR3 protein: CSTIRLAGGMETQYF
CDR3 DNA: TGCAGCACCATTCGACTAGCGGGAGGTATGGAGACCCAGTACTTC

V gene: TRBV28
D gene: TRBD2
J gene: TRBJ2-7
clone size: once
CDR3 protein: CASSLMDSGRSYEQYF
CDR3 DNA: TGTGCCAGCAGTCTTATGGATAGCGGGAGATCGTACGAGCAGTACTTC

V gene: TRBV7-2
D gene: -
J gene: TRBJ1-5
clone size: few
CDR3 protein: CASSLGVGNQPQHF
CDR3 DNA: TGTGCCAGCAGCTTAGGTGTGGGCAATCAGCCCCAGCATTTT

V gene: TRBV28
D gene: -
J gene: TRBJ2-5
clone size: many
CDR3 protein: CASSVQETQYF
CDR3 DNA: TGTGCCAGCAGTGTCCAAGAGACCCAGTACTTC